These 20 T cell receptor beta chains came from one sample sequenced in a study of post-analysis software for immune sequencing data (dated by TCRdb to the mid-2010s). General study outcomes and caveats: Patients showed significantly higher frequencies than controls for about five TRBV segments, among them TRBV5-6, TRBV5-1 and TRBV20-1.

These receptors are not linked to any known antigen. Library method: PCR. Sequencing instrument: Illumina HiSeq 2500. To reduce PCR and sequencing biases, unique molecular identifiers were incorporated into the TCR beta cDNA libraries. The public reads were reprocessed in TCRdb via fastp at Q25 and MiXCR, keeping in-frame beta chains. CDR3 protein sequences are deduplicated, and each keeps its most common genes and DNA. The sample has roughly 700,000 distinct CDR3 sequences on record, just under 30% of them singletons. The top ten clones comprise under 0.7% of the sample. Sequenced material: blood. The receptors derive from a girl aged 5-17 years with multiple sclerosis.

This chain joins TRBV20-1 and TRBJ2-7; 10 bases agree with TRBD2. Per germline, CDR1 DFQATT and CDR2 SNEGSKA (reference sequence). V lost 5 bases and J lost 0; bases outside the gene matches: 7. The CDR3 has 15 residues. CDR3 nucleotides: TGCAGTGCTCCCTCCCTAGCGGGAGTCTCCTACGAGCAGTACGTC. Encoded protein: CSAPSLAGVSYEQYV.

The CDR3: CASSPGRFYTEAFF. As DNA, the CDR3 is TGTGCCAGCAGCCCCGGACGGTTCTACACTGAAGCTTTCTTT. This sequence joins TRBV14 and TRBJ1-1; D gene uncertain. There are 14 residues in the CDR3. CDR1 is SGHDN and CDR2 is FVKESK in the germline V gene. Trimming removed 4 bases at V and 3 bases at J, with 12 bases between.

This clonotype was detected only a few times. The chain has TRBV7-2 and TRBJ2-6; D might be TRBD1 (5 bases). This CDR3 is built from 15 residues. Deletions cut 3 bases from V and 4 bases from J, with 10 bases between. The germline gives CDR1 SGHTA, CDR2 FQGNSA. The DNA of the CDR3 is TGTGCCAGCAGCTTCAAGGGGCCCGGGGCCAACGTCCTGACTTTC. The encoded protein is CASSFKGPGANVLTF.

The genes are TRBV9 and TRBJ2-7; D is possibly TRBD2 (6 bases). Germline-derived CDR1 and CDR2 are SGDLS and YYNGEE. The CDR3 totals 14 residues. V was trimmed by 4 bases and J by 3 bases, leaving 14 bases between them. Here the CDR3 reads CASSTESGFYEQYF. Written as DNA, the CDR3 is TGTGCCAGCAGCACCGAGAGCGGGTTCTACGAGCAGTACTTC.

The chain recombines TRBV5-6 with TRBJ2-7; the D is unclear. CDR1 and CDR2 from the germline V gene are SGHDT and YYEEEE. The CDR3 sequence is 14 residues long. The V and J ends lost 4 bases and 3 bases respectively, with 14 bases between them. The CDR3 loop is CASSQGYGSYEQYF. The CDR3 region has the DNA TGTGCCAGCAGCCAAGGATATGGCAGCTACGAGCAGTACTTC.

The chain combines TRBV6-6 with TRBJ2-3; possibly TRBD2 for D (7 bases). Germline loops: CDR1 MNHNY, CDR2 SVGAGI (reference sequence). The CDR3 covers 15 residues. The V gene lost 2 bases and the J gene lost 4 bases, with 13 bases spanning the gap. CDR3 in amino acids: CASSYRGGYPDTQYF. The CDR3, as DNA: TGTGCCAGCAGTTACAGGGGGGGCTACCCAGATACGCAGTATTTT.

The chain is built from TRBV21-1 and TRBJ1-4. TRBV21-1 has pseudogene status. The CDR3 contains 14 residues. CDR3 loop: CASSTGELSEELFF. CDR3 bases: TGTGCCAGCAGCACGGGTGAATTGAGTGAAGAACTGTTTTTT.

This clonotype was picked up a small number of times. The chain uses TRBV9 and TRBJ2-6; 9 bases map to TRBD1. Germline V gene data show CDR1 as SGDLS and CDR2 as YYNGEE. After removal of 4 bases from V and 3 bases from J, the junction contained 8 bases not matched to a gene. The CDR3 extends over 17 amino acids. CDR3: CASSPTGGGRGANVLTF. The CDR3 DNA follows: TGTGCCAGCAGCCCGACAGGGGGAGGTCGTGGGGCCAACGTCCTGACTTTC.

This clonotype appeared a few times. The chain joins TRBV5-1 to TRBJ2-1, with D perhaps matching TRBD1 or TRBD2 (5 bases each). The CDR3 contains 15 residues. Germline CDR1 SGHRS, CDR2 YFSETQ. Trimming shortened V by 2 bases and J by 7 bases, and 16 bases separated the two germline ends. CDR3 sequence: CASSFGGTPPNEQFF. As DNA, the CDR3 is TGCGCCAGCAGCTTCGGTGGGACCCCCCCTAATGAGCAGTTCTTC.

V usage is TRBV27 and J usage is TRBJ1-4, with 8 bases identical to TRBD1. This CDR3 has 15 residues. Per germline, CDR1 MNHEY and CDR2 SMNVEV (reference sequence). V lost 5 bases and J lost 6; bases outside the gene matches: 8. The CDR3 is CASSPWTGLDEKLFF. CDR3 bases: TGTGCCAGCAGTCCTTGGACAGGGCTAGATGAAAAACTGTTTTTT.

The V and J genes are TRBV18 and TRBJ2-1; D remains unclear. With 1 base removed from V and 6 bases from J, the gap between germline ends came to 7 bases. From germline, CDR1 is KGHSH and CDR2 LQKENI. The CDR3 loop spans 13 amino acids. CDR3: CASSPRQPNEQFF. CDR3 coding DNA: TGTGCCAGCTCACCACGCCAGCCCAATGAGCAGTTCTTC.

The genes are TRBV28 and TRBJ2-1; D is perhaps TRBD1 or TRBD2 (5 bases each). Germline assignment: CDR1 MDHEN and CDR2 SYDVKM. The CDR3 is made up of 15 amino acids. Trimming stripped 5 bases from V and 5 bases from J, with 16 bases between. Here the CDR3 DNA reads TGTGCCAGCAGTACACCCCGGGACGGGGACAATGAGCAGTTCTTC. It codes for CASSTPRDGDNEQFF.

This clonotype was counted a few times. The rearrangement joins TRBV28 to TRBJ2-5, with a weak D call TRBD1 (5 bases). The length of the CDR3 is 14 residues. V gave up 4 bases and J gave up 5 bases, with 14 bases separating them. Germline V gene lookup returns CDR1 MDHEN and CDR2 SYDVKM. CDR3 in DNA: TGTGCCAGCAGTTCGGGCTGGGGCGGCGAGACCCAGTACTTC. Amino acids: CASSSGWGGETQYF.

The chain uses TRBV6-4 and TRBJ2-2, with D perhaps matching TRBD1 (5 bases). Per the germline V gene, CDR1 is MRHNA and CDR2 is SNTAGT. The CDR3 runs 17 residues. V was pared by 0 bases and J by 0 bases, with 11 bases between. The CDR3 region is CASSDSPQGPNTGELFF. Written as DNA, the CDR3 is TGTGCCAGCAGTGACTCCCCCCAGGGCCCGAACACCGGGGAGCTGTTTTTT.

The chain employs TRBV7-2 and TRBJ2-7, with 7 positions matching TRBD1. The CDR3 consists of 15 residues. Germline CDR1 is SGHTA and CDR2 is FQGNSA. V was pared by 5 bases and J by 3 bases, with 10 bases of the junction left unmatched. CDR3 sequence (DNA): TGTGCCAGCAGCAGGGACAGAGCTTTAGGCTACGAGCAGTACTTC. This sequence encodes CASSRDRALGYEQYF.

This clonotype has at least ten counts. This rearrangement joins TRBV29-1 to TRBJ2-7, with D possibly being TRBD1 (6 bases). The germline V gene has CDR1 SQVTM and CDR2 ANQGSEA. The V end lost 5 bases, the J end lost 4 bases, and 9 bases lay between the germline ends. This CDR3 contains 11 residues. The CDR3 nucleotides are TGCAGCGTTTGGGACACATACGAGCAGTACTTC. It yields the protein CSVWDTYEQYF.

The chain combines TRBV28 with TRBJ2-3, with 8 bases matching TRBD2. This CDR3 has 18 residues. Germline trimming cut 3 bases from V and 0 bases from J; bases unmatched to any gene: 11. CDR1 is MDHEN, CDR2 SYDVKM, per germline. The CDR3 DNA sequence: TGTGCCAGCAGTTTCTCCGCTAGCGGGTTTCCTAGCACAGATACGCAGTATTTT. Translation gives CASSFSASGFPSTDTQYF.

A remark on this clonotype: An end of the junction does not agree with germline; a read error may underlie this. The chain has TRBV9 and TRBJ2-1, with 10 bases that match TRBD2. CDR1 is SGDLS and CDR2 is YYNGEE in the germline V gene. The CDR3 loop spans 14 amino acids. Here the CDR3 reads CASSRTSGYNGQFF. The CDR3 nucleotides read TGTGCCAGCAGCAGGACTAGCGGATACAATGGGCAGTTCTTC.

The chain combines TRBV10-3 with TRBJ2-1; 7 nucleotides agree with TRBD1. This CDR3 spans 15 amino acids. The germline CDR1 and CDR2 sequences are ENHRY and SYGVKD. Losses at the gene ends were 0 bases for V and 7 bases for J; bases not matched to a gene: 6. CDR3 protein: CAISESTNRGNEQFF. The CDR3 bases are TGTGCCATCAGTGAGTCGACGAACAGGGGAAATGAGCAGTTCTTC.

J is TRBJ2-1 and V is TRBV15; D not resolved. The V end lost 1 base, the J end lost 9 bases, and 13 bases lay between the germline ends. The CDR3 consists of 14 residues. In germline, CDR1 is LNHNV, CDR2 YYDKDF (reference sequence). Here the CDR3 DNA reads TGTGCCACCAGCAGAGGACGGTTACTGAGTGAGCAGTTCTTC. This codes for CATSRGRLLSEQFF. The full variable domain, with the rest looked up from reference TRBV15 and TRBJ2-1, is DAMVIQNPRYQVTQFGKPVTLSCSQTLNHNVMYWYQQKSSQAPKLLFHYYDKDFNNEADTPDNFQSRRPNTSFCFLDIRSPGLGDTAMYLCATSRGRLLSEQFFGPGTRLTVL.